This entry is about one T cell receptor beta chain. The antigen is unknown. This sample was taken from a study of naive and memory T cell subsets. Germline lookup yields CDR1 SGHRS and CDR2 YFSETQ. V was clipped by 1 base and J by 7 bases, with 5 bases between them. The CDR3 has 11 amino acids. Indicated treatment: skin biopsy from PPD injection site in Mantoux-positive individual. Unsorted total RNA, about 1 to 1000 ng, was DNase treated before reverse transcription. The library had UMIs added by 3' ligation of an oligonucleotide to TCR cDNA. Alpha and beta constant region primers primed reverse transcription for blood and skin samples. MiXCR, applied by TCRdb to the UMI-ligation and nested PCR reads, yields one record per CDR3 protein. The table has about 20,000 distinct CDR3 sequences, approximately 9.7% seen once. Study outcomes and limitations: This RNA-based method may be sensitive to activation-related transcript changes. Far more TCRs reportedly came from tuberculin skin test site biopsies.

The sample in question was skin, obtained from a tuberculin skin test site. V gene TRBV5-1 combines with J gene TRBJ2-5; D uncertain. This TCR came from an adult in good health. CDR3 sequence reads: CASSLQRTQYF. CDR3 in DNA: TGCGCCAGCAGCTTGCAGAGGACCCAGTACTTC.